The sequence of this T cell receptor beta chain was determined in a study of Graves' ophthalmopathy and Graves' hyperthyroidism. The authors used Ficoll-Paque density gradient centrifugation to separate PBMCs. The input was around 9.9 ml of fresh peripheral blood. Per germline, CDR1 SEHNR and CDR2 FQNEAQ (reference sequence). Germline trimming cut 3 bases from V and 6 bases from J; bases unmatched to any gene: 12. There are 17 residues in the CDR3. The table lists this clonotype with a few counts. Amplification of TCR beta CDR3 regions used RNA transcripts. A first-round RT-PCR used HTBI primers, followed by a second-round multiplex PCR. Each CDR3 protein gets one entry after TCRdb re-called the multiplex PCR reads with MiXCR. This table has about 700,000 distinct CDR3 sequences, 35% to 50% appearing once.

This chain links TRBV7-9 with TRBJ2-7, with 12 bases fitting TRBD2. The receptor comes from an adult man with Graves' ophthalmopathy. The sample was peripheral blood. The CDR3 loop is CASSLVATSGSRLEQYF. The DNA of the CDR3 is TGTGCCAGCAGCTTGGTCGCGACTAGCGGGAGTCGTCTCGAGCAGTACTTC.